The 32 T cell receptor beta chains reported below all come from one sample, sequenced in a study of tumor and adjacent non-tumor tissue in lung cancer. The library came from three nested PCR rounds adapted from ARM-PCR protocols. TCRdb re-derived calls from the multiplex PCR reads in MiXCR, one entry per CDR3 protein. The table has 75,000 to 95,000 distinct CDR3 sequences, more than 65% seen once. No cell sorting was done before RNA was extracted from the tissue. Distant lung tissue was collected more than 3 cm away from the tumor edge. The sequencing input was distant non-tumor lung tissue. The receptor set was obtained from a woman aged 45-59 years with non-small cell lung cancer.

V and J are TRBV6-5 and TRBJ2-2; TRBD1 matches at 9 bases. Germline V gene data show CDR1 as MNHEY and CDR2 as SVGAGI. The CDR3 loop spans 19 amino acids. V lost 6 bases and J lost 5; bases outside the gene matches: 19. The CDR3 reads CASSLRPSGQGRRTGELFF. Here the CDR3 DNA reads TGTGCCAGCAGCCTTCGTCCCTCGGGACAGGGAAGAAGGACCGGGGAGCTGTTTTTT.

Ten or more counts support this clonotype. The chain links TRBV20-1 to TRBJ1-4; D uncertain. The CDR3 totals 15 residues. Looked up from germline, CDR1 is DFQATT and CDR2 is SNEGSKA (reference sequence). The ends were cut back, 3 bases at V and 8 bases at J, with 19 bases in the middle. CDR3 coding DNA: TGCAGTGCTAGTCGCCGTTTGTCCCCGGGAGAAAAACTGTTTTTT. Protein sequence: CSASRRLSPGEKLFF.

This clonotype was detected a few times. Sequence at one end of the junction differs from germline and may be a read error. The gene calls are TRBV29-1 and TRBJ2-1, with D possibly being TRBD2 (6 bases). The CDR3 contains 16 residues. CDR1 SQVTM and CDR2 ANQGSEA come from the germline V gene. CDR3 in amino acids: CSVGSPTRSSYNGQFF. CDR3 sequence (DNA): TGCAGCGTTGGATCTCCGACTAGGAGCTCCTACAATGGGCAGTTCTTC.

As to this clonotype: One junction end does not reproduce the germline sequence, and a read error may be involved. The rearrangement joins TRBV12-5 to TRBJ2-1, with D tentatively TRBD2 (7 bases). Germline loops: CDR1 LGHNT, CDR2 FRNRAP. The CDR3 covers 15 residues. This CDR3 is CASGPGGRGGNDQFF. The CDR3 coding sequence is TGTGCTAGTGGTCCGGGAGGCAGGGGTGGGAATGATCAGTTCTTC.

This chain links TRBV4-1 with TRBJ2-7; 7 nucleotides match TRBD1. V lost 9 bases and J lost 8; bases outside the gene matches: 16. CDR3 length: 14 amino acids. CDR1 and CDR2 from the germline V gene are MGHRA and YSYEKL. As DNA, the CDR3 is TGCGCCAGTAGCTACAGACAGGGTAGCTGGAAGCAGTACTTC. Its protein product is CASSYRQGSWKQYF.

With respect to this clonotype: One junction end does not reproduce the germline sequence, and a read error may be involved. The rearrangement joins TRBV4-1 to TRBJ2-1; D gene uncertain. The CDR3 spans 12 residues. Per germline, CDR1 MGHRA and CDR2 YSYEKL. The CDR3 DNA reads TGCGCCACCAGCTCCCTTAGGGCTGAGCAGTTCTTC. Translated: CATSSLRAEQFF.

About this clonotype itself: A much larger clone differs from this one at a single base, so this may be a read error. V is TRBV28 and J is TRBJ2-3; 10 bases match TRBD2. Germline V gene lookup returns CDR1 MDHEN and CDR2 SYDVKM. CDR3 length equals 15 residues. CDR3 sequence reads: CANSRLAGRTDTQYF. The CDR3 DNA sequence: TGTGCCAACAGTCGACTAGCGGGTAGGACAGATACGCAGTATTTT.

A word on this clonotype: Since a much larger clone is just one base distant, this may be a read error. The V gene is TRBV5-1, the J gene TRBJ2-3; D is uncertain. This CDR3 spans 17 amino acids. V lost 0 bases and J 2 bases, leaving 16 bases between the germline ends. Germline-derived CDR1 and CDR2 are SGHRS and YFSETQ. CDR3 protein: CASSLAWPVSNTDTQYF. The CDR3 DNA is TGCGCCAGCAGCTTGGCCTGGCCGGTTTCTAACACAGATACGCAGTATTTT.

Notes on this clonotype: Its ends do not fully match the called genes, so a read error is possible. This chain links TRBV12-3 or TRBV12-4 with TRBJ2-4; D is perhaps TRBD2 (5 bases). The CDR3 length is 15 residues. The DNA of the CDR3 is TGTACCAGTAGTTTAGGAGCGGTAGACGGTGCGCCAATTTACTTT. Translating it yields CTSSLGAVDGAPIYF.

The table lists this clonotype with a count of one. Since a much larger clone is just one base distant, this may be a read error. This rearrangement joins TRBV24-1 to TRBJ1-1; D not certain. Germline V CDR1 and CDR2: KGHDR, SFDVKD. The CDR3 extends over 13 amino acids. V lost 4 bases, J lost 1 base, and 6 bases lay in between. Here the CDR3 reads CATSELTNTEAFF. CDR3 coding DNA: TGTGCCACCAGTGAACTGACGAACACTGAAGCTTTCTTT.

With regard to this clonotype: Compared with germline, one end of the junction differs, possibly owing to a read error. The chain uses TRBV5-4 and TRBJ2-3; D not resolved. There are 18 residues in the CDR3. Germline V CDR1 and CDR2: SGHNT, YYREEE (reference sequence). The CDR3 DNA is TGTGCCAGCATCCACCTACGAGGAATACTTCTCAGCACAGATACGCAGTTTTTT. Translated: CASIHLRGILLSTDTQFF.

The chain combines TRBV4-2 with TRBJ1-2; possible D gene TRBD1, 6 bases. Germline assignment: CDR1 LGHNA and CDR2 YNFKEQ. The CDR3 has 16 residues. The V and J ends lost 7 bases and 9 bases respectively, with 27 bases between them. The CDR3 is CASNPEGTGRSVRYTF. In DNA, the CDR3 is TGTGCCAGCAACCCAGAAGGTACAGGGCGGTCGGTTCGCTACACCTTC.

This clonotype showed up just once. Compared with germline, one end of the junction differs, possibly owing to a read error. V is TRBV5-1 and J is TRBJ1-5, with 7 bases fitting TRBD1. CDR1 is SGHRS and CDR2 is YFSETQ in the germline V gene. This CDR3 has 15 residues. Here the CDR3 DNA reads TGCGCCGGCAGCTTGGATGGACAGGATATGCAGCACCAGCATTTT. Translation gives CAGSLDGQDMQHQHF.

A note on this clonotype: A read error may produce the germline difference seen at one junction end. The CDR3 reads CASSQDLRSTVDGHTF. The CDR3 DNA is TGTGCCAGCAGCCAAGATCTTAGGTCGACAGTCGATGGCCACACCTTC. This chain links TRBV14 with TRBJ1-2, with D maybe TRBD1 (5 bases). This CDR3 is built from 16 residues. Germline assignment: CDR1 SGHDN and CDR2 FVKESK.

This clonotype was seen ten or more times. This chain connects TRBV6-2 or TRBV6-3 to TRBJ2-7, with D perhaps TRBD1 or TRBD2 (5 bases each). Trimming shortened V by 11 bases and J by 3 bases, and 20 bases separated the two germline ends. Germline values: CDR1 MNHEY, CDR2 SVGEGT. This CDR3 has 14 residues. CDR3 sequence: CASAARDPNYEQYF. The CDR3 coding sequence is TGTGCCTCTGCAGCCCGGGACCCGAACTACGAGCAGTACTTC.

Note on this clonotype: The junction and the germline gene differ at one end; a read error may be behind it. The chain links TRBV6-6 to TRBJ1-1; D gene unclear. Germline CDR1 and CDR2: MNHNY and SVGAGI (reference sequence). The length of the CDR3 is 13 residues. CDR3 nucleotide sequence: TGTGCCATCAGTTACTTTGGGATCACTGAAGCTTTCTTT. Translated, it gives CAISYFGITEAFF.

Details on this clonotype: Given a much more abundant clone one base away, this may be a read error. The rearrangement uses TRBV11-2 and TRBJ2-6; D gene uncertain. With 1 base removed from V and 0 bases from J, the gap between germline ends came to 7 bases. The CDR3 runs 16 residues. Germline CDR1 is SGHAT and CDR2 is FQNNGV. The CDR3 DNA follows: TGTGCCAGCAGCTTAGGACACTTCTCTGGGGCCAACGTCCTGACTTTC. The encoded protein is CASSLGHFSGANVLTF.

For this clonotype: The CDR3 ends on some other residue instead of the conserved phenylalanine or tryptophan, so this is likely a read error. The CDR3 protein is CASSQTSGVSSYEQYL. CDR3 bases: TGCGCCAGCAGCCAGACTAGCGGGGTGAGCTCCTACGAGCAGTACCTC. The chain couples TRBV4-1 to TRBJ2-7, with 11 bases fitting TRBD2. The CDR3 consists of 16 residues. The germline CDR1 and CDR2 sequences are MGHRA and YSYEKL. V lost 3 bases and J lost 0; bases outside the gene matches: 4.

Concerning this clonotype: A much larger clone differs by one base, so this may be a read error. CDR3 nucleotide sequence: TGCAGTGTTGGCGAATTCACAGATACGCAGTATTTT. As protein: CSVGEFTDTQYF. The genes are TRBV20-1 and TRBJ2-3; D is unresolved. CDR3 length: 12 residues. Germline V lookup: CDR1 DFQATT, CDR2 SNEGSKA (reference sequence). The germline V and J ends were trimmed by 7 bases and 2 bases, with 10 bases remaining between them.

Points on this clonotype: This is likely a read error, given that the CDR3 carries no conserved phenylalanine or tryptophan at its end. The CDR3, as DNA: TGTGCCAGCAGTTCGACTTCTCGGGGGACCCAGTACTTA. Translating gives CASSSTSRGTQYL. The chain recombines TRBV28 with TRBJ2-5, with D possibly matching TRBD2 (5 bases). CDR1 MDHEN and CDR2 SYDVKM come from the germline V gene. The germline V and J ends were trimmed by 4 bases and 7 bases, with 13 bases remaining between them. The CDR3 is 13 amino acids.

Ten or more counts support this clonotype. V is TRBV20-1 and J is TRBJ2-7; either TRBD1 or TRBD2 may fit D (5 bases each). Trimming took 3 bases from V and 2 from J, leaving 14 bases between them. The CDR3 totals 14 residues. Germline V gives CDR1 DFQATT, CDR2 SNEGSKA (reference sequence). The DNA of the CDR3 is TGCAGTGCTAGGGGGCCCAGCGGCACCTACGAGCAGTACTTC. Translating gives CSARGPSGTYEQYF.

With regard to this clonotype: Germline is not matched at one junction end, which may reflect a read error. The chain combines TRBV10-3 with TRBJ2-7; D unresolved. Germline loops: CDR1 ENHRY, CDR2 SYGVKD. The CDR3 loop spans 13 amino acids. CDR3 in amino acids: CAISEGGYYERYF. The CDR3 coding sequence is TGTGCCATCAGTGAGGGCGGATACTACGAGCGGTACTTC.

Points on this clonotype: Likely a read error: the CDR3 ends without its conserved phenylalanine or tryptophan. The DNA is omitted, as the CDR3 cannot be located on it reliably, and the CDR3 follows TCRdb's listing. The gene calls are TRBV11-2 and TRBJ2-7; the D call TRBD2 from the table was never checked on the DNA. From germline, CDR1 is SGHAT and CDR2 FQNNGV. The CDR3 is 17 amino acids long, termini counted. CDR3 region: CASSPRTSGRALWERYL.

Turning to this clonotype: This is likely a read error, given that the CDR3 carries no conserved phenylalanine or tryptophan at its end. J is TRBJ2-2 and V is TRBV12-3 or TRBV12-4; 7 nucleotides align to TRBD2. The CDR3 spans 13 residues. V was pared by 8 bases and J by 9 bases, with 9 bases of the junction left unmatched. This CDR3 reads CASEAGYIRELFS. In nucleotides, the CDR3 is TGTGCCAGCGAAGCGGGGTACATCAGGGAGCTGTTTTCT.

This clonotype was found once. The V call is TRBV2, the J call TRBJ2-4; 7 bases fit TRBD1. Germline V lookup: CDR1 SNHLY, CDR2 FYNNEI. The V gene end was trimmed by 6 bases and the J gene end by 4 bases; junction bases not matched to a gene: 6. The CDR3 runs 14 residues. Here the CDR3 reads CASRTSTGKNIQYF. The CDR3 bases are TGTGCCAGCAGGACATCGACAGGGAAAAACATTCAGTACTTC. Filled out from reference TRBV2 and TRBJ2-4, the complete variable domain reads EPEVTQTPSHQVTQMGQEVILRCVPISNHLYFYWYRQILGQKVEFLVSFYNNEISEKSEIFDDQFSVERPDGSNFTLKIRSTKLEDSAMYFCASRTSTGKNIQYFGAGTRLSVL.

As for this clonotype: A junction end diverges from the germline sequence, so it may reflect a read error. This chain joins TRBV29-1 and TRBJ2-1; a weak D match, TRBD2 (6 bases). Germline CDR1 is SQVTM and CDR2 is ANQGSEA. This CDR3 has 15 amino acids. In DNA form, the CDR3 reads TGCAGCTTTGAACTGTCCGGGAGCTCATACAATGAGCACTTCTTC. It translates to CSFELSGSSYNEHFF.

With regard to this clonotype: Here the CDR3 omits its conserved ending phenylalanine or tryptophan, so a read error is the likely source. The rearrangement links TRBV11-2 to TRBJ1-5; D unclear. The V and J ends lost 5 bases and 9 bases respectively, with 17 bases between them. This CDR3 has 14 amino acids. CDR1 and CDR2 (germline): SGHAT, FQNNGV. Here the CDR3 DNA reads TGTGCCAGCAGCAATTGGGAATATATAGTGCCCCAGCATATT. Translation: CASSNWEYIVPQHI.

This clonotype was seen at least ten times. The rearrangement uses TRBV20-1 and TRBJ1-1; TRBD1 might be the D (5 bases). Germline CDR1 reads DFQATT; CDR2 reads SNEGSKA (reference sequence). Between the trimmed V and J ends, which lost 0 bases and 5 bases, there was a span of 10 bases. The CDR3 is 13 amino acids. The CDR3 loop is CSAREGGVTEAFF. CDR3 nucleotides: TGCAGTGCTAGAGAGGGAGGGGTGACTGAAGCTTTCTTT.

J is TRBJ2-7 and V is TRBV4-1, with 9 bases matching TRBD1. The length of the CDR3 is 17 residues. With V trimmed by 1 base and J by 7 bases, 14 bases remained unmatched. Germline V gene data show CDR1 as MGHRA and CDR2 as YSYEKL. In DNA form, the CDR3 reads TGCGCCAGCAGCCAAGCGTCCACAACAGGGGGCGGCTTTGAGCAGTACTTC. The encoded protein is CASSQASTTGGGFEQYF.

Worth noting for this clonotype: A read error may produce the germline difference seen at one junction end. J is TRBJ1-2 and V is TRBV10-3; D ambiguous. Germline loops: CDR1 ENHRY, CDR2 SYGVKD. The CDR3 totals 14 residues. The CDR3 reads CANSESSGPYGYTF. CDR3 bases: TGTGCTAACAGTGAGTCGTCAGGCCCCTATGGTTACACCTTC.

This clonotype was seen once. The conserved closing phenylalanine or tryptophan is absent in this CDR3, likely reflecting a read error. V usage is TRBV6-1 and J usage is TRBJ2-1, with D tentatively TRBD1 (5 bases). Germline CDR1 is MNHNS and CDR2 is SASEGT. V lost 0 bases and J lost 5, with 14 bases in between. The CDR3 runs to 16 residues. As DNA, the CDR3 is TGTGCCAGCAGTGAAGCGATCGATCAGGGAAACAATGAGCAGTTCTCC. Translation: CASSEAIDQGNNEQFS.

This clonotype has more than one count but fewer than ten. A read error is likely, as this CDR3 ends without the conserved phenylalanine or tryptophan. The chain links TRBV6-5 to TRBJ1-2; TRBD1 might be the D (5 bases). Germline CDR1 reads MNHEY; CDR2 reads SVGAGI. This CDR3 region has 16 residues. The CDR3 reads CASRNIIGQGSYGYTI. The DNA for the CDR3 is TGTGCCAGCAGAAACATTATAGGGCAGGGATCCTATGGTTACACCATC.